This paragraph reports one TCR beta chain. Its specific antigen is unknown. It has no much larger one-base neighbor in the sample; base qualities were not kept. This record comes from a study of technical replicates of blood from a few donors (dated by TCRdb to 2016 to 2017). Per the germline V gene, SGHRS is the CDR1 and YFSETQ is the CDR2. The cysteine opens and the phenylalanine closes a CDR3 of 14 amino acids. Of the read, only the CDR3 DNA is kept; its 42 bases are in frame from base 1. Germline trimming: 2 bases from V, 3 bases from J; junction bases outside gene matches: 1. The method behind the library was the immunoSEQ multiplex PCR assay. TCRdb limited this immuneACCESS table to in-frame rearrangements with V and J called. A share of clones is missing; checked studies link under half to unresolved V genes, and the rest is unexplained. The sample includes about 88,000 clones, with 80% to 95% observed a single time. The top ten clones comprise approximately 0.25% of the sample.

The rearrangement combines TRBV5-1 with TRBJ2-1; a stretch of 8 junction bases matches TRBD1. Sequenced material: T cells isolated from PBMCs. The clonotype was recovered from a human donor in good health. The nucleotides are TGCGCCAGCAGCTTAACAGGGGGCTACAATGAGCAGTTCTTC. Its protein is CASSLTGGYNEQFF. The entire variable domain, with the stretches around the CDR3 drawn from the reference TRBV5-1 and TRBJ2-1 proteins, is KAGVTQTPRYLIKTRGQQVTLSCSPISGHRSVSWYQQTPGQGLQFLFEYFSETQRNKGNFPGRFSGRQFSNSRSEMNVSTLELGDSALYLCASSLTGGYNEQFFGPGTRLTVL.